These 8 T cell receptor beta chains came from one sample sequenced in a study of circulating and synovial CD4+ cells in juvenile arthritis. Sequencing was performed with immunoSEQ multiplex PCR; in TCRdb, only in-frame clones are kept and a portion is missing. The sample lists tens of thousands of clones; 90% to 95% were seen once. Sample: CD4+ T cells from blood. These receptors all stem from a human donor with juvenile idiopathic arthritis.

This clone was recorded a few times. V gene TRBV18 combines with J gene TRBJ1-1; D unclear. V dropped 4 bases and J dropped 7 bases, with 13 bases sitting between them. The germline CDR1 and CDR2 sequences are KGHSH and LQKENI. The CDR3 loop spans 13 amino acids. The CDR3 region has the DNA TGTGCCAGCTCACTAAACGGGGAGTTTGAAGCTTTCTTT. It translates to CASSLNGEFEAFF.

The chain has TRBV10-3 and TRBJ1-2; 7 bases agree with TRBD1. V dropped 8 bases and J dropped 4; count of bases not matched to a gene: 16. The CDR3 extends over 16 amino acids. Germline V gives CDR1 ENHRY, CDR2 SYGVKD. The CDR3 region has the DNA TGTGCCATCGCCGGTGCAGGGGGAAGGAAAATCTATGGCTACACCTTC. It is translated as CAIAGAGGRKIYGYTF.

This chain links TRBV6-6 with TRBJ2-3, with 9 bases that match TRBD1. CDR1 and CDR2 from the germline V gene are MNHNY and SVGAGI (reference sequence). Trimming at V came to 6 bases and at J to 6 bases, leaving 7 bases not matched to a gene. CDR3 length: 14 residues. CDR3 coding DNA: TGTGCCAGCAGGTGGACAGGGGCGGAGGATACGCAGTATTTT. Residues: CASRWTGAEDTQYF.

CDR3 in DNA: TGTGCCAGCAGCCCCGCTGAGAGGGATCAGCCCCAGCATTTT. This sequence encodes CASSPAERDQPQHF. The rearrangement links TRBV9 to TRBJ1-5; D not resolved. Per germline, CDR1 SGDLS and CDR2 YYNGEE. The CDR3 contains 14 residues. V lost 4 bases, J lost 5 bases, and 13 bases lay in between.

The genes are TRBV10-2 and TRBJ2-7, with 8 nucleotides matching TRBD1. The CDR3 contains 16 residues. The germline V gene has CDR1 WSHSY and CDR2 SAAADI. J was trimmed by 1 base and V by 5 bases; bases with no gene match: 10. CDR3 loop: CASSNRQGFGSYEQYF. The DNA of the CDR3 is TGCGCCAGCAGTAATAGACAGGGGTTTGGGTCCTACGAGCAGTACTTC.

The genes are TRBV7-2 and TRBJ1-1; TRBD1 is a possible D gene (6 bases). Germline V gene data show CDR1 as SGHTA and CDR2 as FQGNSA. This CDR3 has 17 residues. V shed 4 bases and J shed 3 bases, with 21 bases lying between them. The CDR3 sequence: CASSSLIQGHRDTEAFF. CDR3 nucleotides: TGTGCCAGCAGCTCCTTAATACAGGGACACAGGGACACTGAAGCTTTCTTT.

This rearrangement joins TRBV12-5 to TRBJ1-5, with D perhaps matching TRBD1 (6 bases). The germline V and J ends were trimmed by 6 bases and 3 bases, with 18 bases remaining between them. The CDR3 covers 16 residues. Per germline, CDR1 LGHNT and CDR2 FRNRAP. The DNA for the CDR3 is TGTGCTAGTGGCCCGGGCCTCACAGGGACCAATCAGCCCCAGCATTTT. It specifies CASGPGLTGTNQPQHF.

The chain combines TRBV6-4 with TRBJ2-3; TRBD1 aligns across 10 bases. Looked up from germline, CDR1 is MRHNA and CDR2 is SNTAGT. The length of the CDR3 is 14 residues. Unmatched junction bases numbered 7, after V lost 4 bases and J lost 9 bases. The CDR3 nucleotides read TGTGCCAGCAGTGGGGACAGGGGAAGGGGGACGCAGTATTTT. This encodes CASSGDRGRGTQYF.